This TCR beta chain was sequenced during a study of OX40 agonist ivuxolimab in advanced cancers. Study-level information: With a range of roughly 23 to 90, age averaged 60 years, and 70% to 85% were male.

Per the germline V gene, CDR1 is LNHDA and CDR2 is SQIVND (reference sequence). The length of the CDR3 is 14 residues. The ends were cut back, 8 bases at V and 3 bases at J, with 14 bases in the middle. On this clone: Its target is unknown.

This table comes from immunoSEQ multiplex PCR, and its TCRdb copy is limited to in-frame clones, with some not included. The sample records 50,000 to 70,000 clones, around 93% being singletons. Findings of the study overall: The work left the antigen specificity of expanded peripheral T cells undetermined.

Specimen: CD4+ or CD8+ T cells sorted from blood, collected in a trial of the OX40 agonist ivuxolimab. V gene TRBV19 combines with J gene TRBJ2-4; unclear D gene. The TCR comes from an adult with an advanced solid tumor such as melanoma, head and neck, liver or kidney cancer. The CDR3 region is CASSLELIKNIQYF. Written as DNA, the CDR3 is TGTGCCAGTTCCCTCGAATTAATCAAAAACATTCAGTACTTC.